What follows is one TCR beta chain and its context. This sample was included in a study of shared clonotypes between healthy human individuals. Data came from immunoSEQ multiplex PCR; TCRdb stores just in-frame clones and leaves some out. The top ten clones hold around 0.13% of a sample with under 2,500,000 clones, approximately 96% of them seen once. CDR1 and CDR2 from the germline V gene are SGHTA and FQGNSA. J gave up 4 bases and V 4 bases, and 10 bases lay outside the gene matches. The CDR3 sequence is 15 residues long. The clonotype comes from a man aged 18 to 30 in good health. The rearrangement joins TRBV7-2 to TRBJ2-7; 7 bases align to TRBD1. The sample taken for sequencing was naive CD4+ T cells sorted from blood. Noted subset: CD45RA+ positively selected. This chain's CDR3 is CASSSLPDRAYEQYF. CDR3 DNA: TGTGCCAGCAGCTCGCTACCAGACAGGGCTTACGAGCAGTACTTC.